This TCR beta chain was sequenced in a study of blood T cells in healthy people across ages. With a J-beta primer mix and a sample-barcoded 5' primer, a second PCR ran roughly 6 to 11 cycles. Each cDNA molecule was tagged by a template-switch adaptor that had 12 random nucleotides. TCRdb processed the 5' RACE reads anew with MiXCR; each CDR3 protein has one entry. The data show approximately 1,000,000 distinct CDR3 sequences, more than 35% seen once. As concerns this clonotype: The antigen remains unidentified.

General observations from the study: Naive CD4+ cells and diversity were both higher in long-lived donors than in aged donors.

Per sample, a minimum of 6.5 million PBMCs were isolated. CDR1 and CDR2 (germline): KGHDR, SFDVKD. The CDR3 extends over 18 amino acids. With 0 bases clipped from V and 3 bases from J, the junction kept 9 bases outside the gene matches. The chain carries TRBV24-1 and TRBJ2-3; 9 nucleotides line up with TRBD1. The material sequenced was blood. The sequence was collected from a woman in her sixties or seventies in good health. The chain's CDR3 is CATSDLVGDREETDTQYF. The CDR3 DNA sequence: TGTGCCACCAGTGATTTGGTGGGGGACAGGGAGGAAACAGATACGCAGTATTTT.